The 13 T cell receptor beta chains in this list originate from one sample, sequenced in a study of tumor-infiltrating lymphocytes in primary liver carcinoma. Synthesis of TCR beta cDNA was carried out from 450 to 500 ng total RNA with a constant-region primer. Researchers made the TCR beta libraries by running three nested multiplex PCR rounds with slightly modified ARM-PCR. TRBV1-TRBV30 forward and Cbeta reverse primers drove the first two approximately 11-cycle rounds. Each CDR3 protein is one row after TCRdb ran MiXCR on the multiplex PCR reads. Here the sample spans about 200,000 distinct CDR3 sequences, less than 75% being singletons. The study extracted blood RNA from unsorted whole blood and also extracted germline DNA. Sequencing was carried out using peripheral blood. The receptors come from a woman aged 60-70 years with primary liver carcinoma and hepatitis B virus infection.

This chain uses TRBV7-9 with TRBJ2-7, with unresolved D. V lost 2 bases to trimming and J lost 4 bases, with 21 bases between them. The CDR3 covers 17 residues. Germline lookup yields CDR1 SEHNR and CDR2 FQNEAQ (reference sequence). This CDR3 reads CASSLLRASVGMYEQYF. CDR3 nucleotides: TGTGCCAGCAGCTTACTCCGGGCCAGCGTGGGGATGTACGAGCAGTACTTC.

J is TRBJ2-7 and V is TRBV28; TRBD1 might be the D (6 bases). The CDR3 is made up of 15 amino acids. The germline CDR1 and CDR2 sequences are MDHEN and SYDVKM. V dropped 3 bases and J dropped 1 base, with 13 bases sitting between them. Here the CDR3 DNA reads TGTGCCAGCAGTTTCGTCGGGACACTTTCCTACGAGCAGTACTTC. Its translation: CASSFVGTLSYEQYF.

On this clonotype itself: Compared with germline, one end of the junction differs, possibly owing to a read error. This chain links TRBV6-2 or TRBV6-3 with TRBJ2-3; unclear D gene. The length of the CDR3 is 15 residues. Germline CDR1 and CDR2: MNHEY and SVGEGT. In DNA form, the CDR3 reads TGTGGCAGCAGTTACGCGGAAACCTGCACAGATACGCAGTATTTT. Protein sequence: CGSSYAETCTDTQYF.

This clonotype was observed at least ten times. V is TRBV4-1 and J is TRBJ1-1; TRBD1 might be the D (5 bases). Between the trimmed V and J ends, which lost 2 bases and 4 bases, there was a span of 17 bases. The CDR3 loop spans 16 amino acids. Germline V gene data show CDR1 as MGHRA and CDR2 as YSYEKL. CDR3 nucleotide sequence: TGCGCCAGCAGCCAACTCCTAGGTGGGGGAGGCACTGAAGCTTTCTTT. Its translation: CASSQLLGGGGTEAFF.

V usage is TRBV7-9 and J usage is TRBJ1-3, with TRBD1 identical over 7 bases. CDR3 size: 15 residues. Trimming removed 5 bases from V and 0 bases from J; junction bases left unmatched: 4. Germline V lookup: CDR1 SEHNR, CDR2 FQNEAQ (reference sequence). The DNA for the CDR3 is TGTGCCAGCAGCCAGGGGGGGCTCTCTGGAAACACCATATATTTT. This sequence encodes CASSQGGLSGNTIYF.

This clonotype was counted at least ten times. The V and J genes are TRBV5-4 and TRBJ2-5, with D unresolved. Per germline, CDR1 SGHNT and CDR2 YYREEE (reference sequence). The CDR3 is 13 amino acids. V lost 0 bases and J lost 9, with 12 bases in between. CDR3 in DNA: TGTGCCAGCAGCTTGGTCAGCTACGCGCCCCAGTACTTC. Encoded protein: CASSLVSYAPQYF.

This clonotype was observed at least ten times. The chain couples TRBV12-3 or TRBV12-4 to TRBJ2-1; D is unclear. V dropped 5 bases and J dropped 10 bases, with 9 bases sitting between them. The CDR3 is made up of 11 amino acids. The DNA of the CDR3 is TGTGCCAGCAGTGTGGGTGGCGAGCAGTTCTTC. It yields the protein CASSVGGEQFF.

This clonotype was seen only a few times. The genes are TRBV28 and TRBJ2-1; 10 bases fit TRBD2. This CDR3 comprises 17 residues. Germline V gives CDR1 MDHEN, CDR2 SYDVKM. Trimming took 7 bases from V and 0 from J; bases not matched to a gene: 9. The CDR3 sequence is CASNGAGGRSSYNEQFF. The CDR3 DNA reads TGTGCCAGCAACGGAGCGGGAGGGCGAAGCTCCTACAATGAGCAGTTCTTC.

In regard to this clonotype: Its ends do not fully match the called genes, so a read error is possible. The gene calls are TRBV4-2 and TRBJ2-3, with TRBD2 matching over 9 bases. Per the germline V gene, CDR1 is LGHNA and CDR2 is YNFKEQ. The CDR3 loop spans 17 amino acids. The CDR3 protein is CTSSQELPSGVTDTQYF. The CDR3 region has the DNA TGTACCAGCAGCCAAGAGCTGCCTAGCGGGGTGACAGATACGCAGTATTTT.

As to this clonotype: This may come from a read error, since a much larger clone is one base off. The rearrangement joins TRBV6-1 to TRBJ1-1; D is possibly TRBD1 (5 bases). CDR1 and CDR2 (germline): MNHNS, SASEGT. With 8 bases removed from V and 0 bases from J, the gap between germline ends came to 16 bases. CDR3 length equals 15 residues. CDR3 amino acids: CASGGTATLNTEAFF. The CDR3 DNA sequence: TGTGCCAGCGGTGGGACGGCCACGTTGAACACTGAAGCTTTCTTT.

In this sample, this clonotype turned up a few times. The V and J genes are TRBV28 and TRBJ2-7; D unresolved. The CDR3 runs to 14 residues. The V gene's germline CDR1 is MDHEN and CDR2 SYDVKM. V was trimmed by 6 bases and J by 0 bases, leaving 12 bases between them. The CDR3 loop reads CASRSPGNSYEQYF. CDR3 nucleotide sequence: TGTGCCAGCAGGTCGCCCGGTAACTCCTACGAGCAGTACTTC.

Notes on this clonotype: A read error may explain this, as a much larger clone is one base away. The chain couples TRBV6-5 to TRBJ1-5, with D perhaps matching TRBD1 (6 bases). The germline V gene encodes CDR1 MNHEY and CDR2 SVGAGI. This CDR3 region has 13 residues. In DNA form, the CDR3 reads TGTGCCAGCACAGGGGACTGGAATCGGCCCCAGCATTTT. This translates into CASTGDWNRPQHF.

This clonotype was seen repeatedly, ten times or more. The rearrangement joins TRBV14 to TRBJ2-7; the D is unclear. The ends were cut back, 4 bases at V and 3 bases at J, with 16 bases in the middle. Germline V gene lookup returns CDR1 SGHDN and CDR2 FVKESK. This CDR3 is 15 amino acids long. The CDR3 DNA is TGTGCCAGCAGCCCCAATTTGGGCCAGTTCTACGAGCAGTACTTC. The encoded protein is CASSPNLGQFYEQYF.